Sequencing of this T cell receptor (beta chain) was carried out in a study of neurological immune-mediated disorders (dated by TCRdb to between 2018 and 2021). Study-level background: Peripheral blood TCR-beta repertoires from HTLV-I-associated myelopathy (HAM/TSP) patients, multiple sclerosis patients and healthy controls were compared by UMI-based sequencing. Alongside PBMC samples, the set of some 98 TCR-beta libraries contained longitudinal samples, technical triplicates, and paired CD4+ and CD8+ T-cell subsets that had been sorted. The cohort comprised 68 subjects: around 15 HAM/TSP patients, some 34 multiple sclerosis patients and around 20 healthy controls. General study outcomes and caveats: The highest TCR clonal expansion was observed in HAM/TSP patients, whereas the lowest was observed in MS patients, even when compared with healthy controls. No identical CDR3 amino acid sequences were shared among expanded clones across subjects, suggesting private TCR-beta repertoires in all groups.

At least ten counts were recorded for this clonotype. Its antigen target is currently unknown. Base qualities were left out, and no much larger clone turns up one base away. cDNA synthesis used template-switch 5'RACE with a primer carrying a 10-nucleotide random unique molecular identifier tagging each TCR transcript. Over 180 million TCR-beta sequences, covering 15-18 subjects, were produced in each sequencing run. Total RNA was extracted with the RNeasy kit. The KAPA Real-time Library Amplification kit was used to amplify TCR-beta VDJ regions with primers for the TCR constant region and the 5'RACE anchor. Sample indexes and Illumina adaptors were added in a first PCR, and a second PCR then increased library yield. After purification with Ampure beads, the TCR product of roughly 650 bp was size-selected on a 2% E-gel SizeSelection system. Before pooling, library quality was assessed on a Bioanalyzer, concentration was determined with Qubit, and library quantification was performed with the Kapa Library Quantification kit. Paired-end 2 x 150 bp sequencing of the libraries was performed on an Illumina HiSeq 2500. To increase sequence diversity, about 25-31% phiX was spiked into each library pool. In the original analysis: The quality-filtered reads were processed with the UMI-based MiGEC pipeline, whose error correction step removed more than 80% of the raw TCR sequences. IMGT germline references were used for aligning VDJ genes, and each clonotype was defined as a unique CDR3 amino acid sequence together with its V-J genes. VDJtools evaluated clonal expansion, Shannon diversity and CDR3 relatedness (CalcPairwiseDistances, ClusterSamples); CLCbio workbench built phylogenetic trees. Expanded clones were defined as having at least 8 unique UMIs, based on coefficient-of-variation modelling across technical triplicates. Through fastp at Q25 and MiXCR, TCRdb rebuilt clones from the public reads, retaining in-frame beta chains. Every distinct CDR3 protein forms one entry, paired with its most common genes and DNA. TCRdb, rather than the study authors, made the V and J calls. Across this sample there are tens of thousands of distinct CDR3 sequences, with over 12% seen only once. The leading ten clones occupy about 7% of the sample.

Measured from the cysteine to the phenylalanine, the CDR3 is 15 residues long. Here the CDR3 DNA is all that survives: 45 bases in frame from base 1. CDR1 and CDR2, looked up from the germline V gene, are ENHRY and SYGVKD. V loses 3 bases at its end and J loses 4 bases; junction bases beyond the gene matches: 3. Blood bank volunteers in Maryland, USA served as the healthy controls. For the unsorted PBMC libraries, 2 million PBMCs were stored in RNAlater at -80 degrees C until RNA extraction and were used to generate the libraries. Peripheral blood was subjected to Ficoll-Hypaque density gradient centrifugation to isolate PBMCs, which were then cryopreserved in liquid nitrogen.

The chain is made from TRBV10-3 and TRBJ2-1, with 10 central nucleotides matching TRBD2. This clonotype originated in a woman aged 50 to 60 in good health. The sample taken for sequencing was PBMCs. The DNA is as follows: TGTGCCATCAGTGAATCTAGCGGGGGATACAATGAGCAGTTCTTC. Translated, it reads CAISESSGGYNEQFF.